The source of this TCR beta chain is a study of molecular identifiers for immune sequencing clone quantification. Study context: RNA, taken in replicates from about 20,000 or 100,000 naive CD8 cells, was split five ways, with four sequenced.

Naive CD8 T cell sorting was performed on the CD8+CD4-CCR7+CD45RA+ phenotype. Previously described methods and listed TCR primers produced bulk TCR libraries. TCRdb re-analysed the PCR reads in MiXCR, keeping a single row per CDR3 protein. The data show about 510,000 distinct CDR3 sequences, 20% to 25% seen once. Study observations and caveats: Identical barcode-sharing TCR molecules could lead to underestimated sizes for highly expanded clones.

The germline gives CDR1 SGDLS, CDR2 YYNGEE. There are 15 residues in the CDR3. As concerns this clonotype: Its antigen is still unknown. One end of the junction is discordant with germline, which a read error may explain.

The V call is TRBV9, the J call TRBJ2-3; TRBD2 is a possible D gene (5 bases). The sequencing sample was made of naive CD8+ T cells from blood, with Jurkat cell RNA spiked in. Subset here: FACS-sorted CD8+CD4-CCR7+CD45RA+ naive T cells. The receptor was isolated from a human donor in good health. Some libraries in this study had Jurkat cell RNA spiked in. The CDR3 reads CASGVGSVNVDTQYF. CDR3 sequence (DNA): TGTGCCAGCGGCGTAGGTAGCGTTAACGTGGATACGCAGTATTTT.